The rows below give T cell receptor beta chains drawn from one sample of a study of blood T cell repertoires in COVID-19. Data came from immunoSEQ multiplex PCR; TCRdb stores just in-frame clones and leaves some out. The table has 470,000 or so clones, 70% to 90% seen once. The sample comprised peripheral blood. The receptor source for this set is a human donor in a cohort sampled during active COVID-19. Each CDR3 is given with its conserved first and last residue. The D gene is left open where the match is weak. Rows give clone size only sometimes, using once, few, many, or a class for an expanded clone.

V gene: TRBV9
clone size: many
D gene: -
J gene: TRBJ1-1
CDR3 DNA: TGTGCCAGCAGCGTAGGAATGGCCGACACTGAAGCTTTCTTT
CDR3 protein: CASSVGMADTEAFF

V gene: TRBV6-2/TRBV6-3
clone size: -
D gene: -
J gene: TRBJ1-5
CDR3 DNA: TGTGCCAGCAGCCCTGCGCGGAGTGGAGGGCCCCAGCATTTT
CDR3 protein: CASSPARSGGPQHF

V gene: TRBV7-8
clone size: -
D gene: TRBD2
J gene: TRBJ2-2
CDR3 DNA: TGTGCCAGCAGCTCCACCGGGACTAGCGTATTGAACACCGGGGAGCTGTTTTTT
CDR3 protein: CASSSTGTSVLNTGELFF

V gene: TRBV7-9
clone size: -
D gene: -
J gene: TRBJ1-1
CDR3 DNA: TGTGCCAGCAGCGAAACATCGAACACTGAAGCTTTCTTT
CDR3 protein: CASSETSNTEAFF

V gene: TRBV19
clone size: -
D gene: -
J gene: TRBJ2-1
CDR3 DNA: TGTGCCAGTAGTACACTAGGAAATGAGCAGTTCTTC
CDR3 protein: CASSTLGNEQFF

V gene: TRBV9
clone size: -
D gene: -
J gene: TRBJ1-4
CDR3 DNA: TGTGCCAGCACCGACCGGTTCCTCGGGGAAAAACTGTTTTTT
CDR3 protein: CASTDRFLGEKLFF

V gene: TRBV7-9
clone size: -
D gene: -
J gene: TRBJ2-1
CDR3 DNA: TGTGCCAGCAGCGCACCGGGAGTATCGAATGAGCAGTTCTTC
CDR3 protein: CASSAPGVSNEQFF

V gene: TRBV28
clone size: -
D gene: TRBD2
J gene: TRBJ2-3
CDR3 DNA: TGTGCCAGCAGTCCCTCCAGTGCAGCTAGCGGATCTAGCACAGATACGCAGTATTTT
CDR3 protein: CASSPSSAASGSSTDTQYF

V gene: TRBV7-2
clone size: -
D gene: -
J gene: TRBJ2-5
CDR3 DNA: TGTGCCAGCAGCGCCCGGGGTGCTGGGACCCAGTACTTC
CDR3 protein: CASSARGAGTQYF

V gene: TRBV29-1
clone size: -
D gene: TRBD1
J gene: TRBJ1-2
CDR3 DNA: TGCAGCGTTGAAACAGGGGCCCTGAACTATGGCTACACCTTC
CDR3 protein: CSVETGALNYGYTF

V gene: TRBV30
clone size: -
D gene: -
J gene: TRBJ1-1
CDR3 DNA: TGTGCCCTGAGGGGGGGGGCCGGAACTGAAGCTTTCTTT
CDR3 protein: CALRGGAGTEAFF

V gene: TRBV5-4
clone size: -
D gene: -
J gene: TRBJ2-5
CDR3 DNA: TGTGCCAGCAGCACACTGACGGGGACCCAGTACTTC
CDR3 protein: CASSTLTGTQYF

V gene: TRBV29-1
clone size: -
D gene: TRBD1
J gene: TRBJ2-7
CDR3 DNA: TGCAGCGGACAGGGGCCGTCCCTTCACGAGCAGTACTTC
CDR3 protein: CSGQGPSLHEQYF

V gene: TRBV5-4
clone size: -
D gene: TRBD2
J gene: TRBJ2-5
CDR3 DNA: TGTGCCAGCAGCTTGGAGGGGACTAGCGTGTCGAGGAAGACCCAGTACTTC
CDR3 protein: CASSLEGTSVSRKTQYF

V gene: TRBV6-6
clone size: -
D gene: -
J gene: TRBJ1-5
CDR3 DNA: TGTGCCAGCCTGGCGGGGGGGAGCAATCAGCCCCAGCATTTT
CDR3 protein: CASLAGGSNQPQHF